The 17 T cell receptor beta chains below come from one sample, sequenced in a study of T cell repertoires in cytomegalovirus infection. TCRdb analysed the reads with MiXCR anew, one entry per CDR3 protein. The table records some 900,000 distinct CDR3 sequences, approximately 32% of them present only once. These receptors have no known antigen. The material sequenced was cultured CD8+ T cells from PBMCs, taken from culture after CMV antigen stimulation. These receptor sequences come from a human donor in good health (CMV status not recorded). Some clones in this sample may be carry-over from other donors' samples.

The chain carries TRBV14 and TRBJ2-5; D not resolved. V lost 0 bases to trimming and J lost 2 bases, with 4 bases between them. There are 13 residues in the CDR3. Germline V lookup: CDR1 SGHDN, CDR2 FVKESK. This CDR3 reads CASSQELQETQYF. The CDR3 region has the DNA TGTGCCAGCAGCCAAGAACTACAAGAGACCCAGTACTTC.

The rearrangement uses TRBV6-1 and TRBJ1-1, with D tentatively TRBD1 (5 bases). Deletions cut 2 bases from V and 3 bases from J, with 7 bases between. This CDR3 region has 13 residues. The germline CDR1 and CDR2 sequences are MNHNS and SASEGT. CDR3 amino acids: CASSESGHTEAFF. The CDR3, as DNA: TGTGCCAGCAGTGAATCAGGGCACACTGAAGCTTTCTTT.

This clonotype was counted between two and nine times. The chain joins TRBV19 to TRBJ1-5, with D uncertain. Between the trimmed V and J ends, which lost 3 bases and 3 bases, there was a span of 12 bases. Germline assignment: CDR1 LNHDA and CDR2 SQIVND (reference sequence). This CDR3 is 15 amino acids long. CDR3 loop: CASSMIRDTNQPQHF. The CDR3 DNA reads TGTGCCAGTAGTATGATCCGAGACACCAATCAGCCCCAGCATTTT.

A few counts support this clonotype. The rearrangement links TRBV12-5 to TRBJ2-1; D gene uncertain. Germline V lookup: CDR1 LGHNT, CDR2 FRNRAP. The V end was cut by 3 bases, the J end by 3 bases, with 6 bases between. The CDR3 loop spans 13 amino acids. The CDR3: CASGLGIYNEQFF. For the CDR3, the DNA is TGTGCTAGTGGTTTAGGCATCTACAATGAGCAGTTCTTC.

The gene calls are TRBV28 and TRBJ2-1; TRBD2 matches at 9 bases. Germline CDR1 MDHEN, CDR2 SYDVKM. This CDR3 spans 15 amino acids. V trimming: 2 bases; J trimming: 7 bases; junction bases outside the gene matches: 6. This CDR3 is CASSLLAGTANEQFF. The CDR3 nucleotides are TGTGCCAGCAGTTTACTAGCGGGGACGGCGAATGAGCAGTTCTTC.

V gene TRBV12-3 or TRBV12-4 combines with J gene TRBJ1-2; tentative D call: TRBD1 (6 bases). V was trimmed by 5 bases and J by 4 bases, leaving 17 bases between them. The CDR3 sequence is 15 residues long. The CDR3 spells CASSAGDIGVYGYTF. DNA of the CDR3: TGTGCCAGCAGTGCCGGGGACATAGGGGTCTATGGCTACACCTTC.

As regards this clonotype: A junction end diverges from the germline sequence, so it may reflect a read error. The chain recombines TRBV27 with TRBJ2-2; 8 nucleotides line up with TRBD2. The CDR3 consists of 16 residues. The germline gives CDR1 MNHEY, CDR2 SMNVEV (reference sequence). The CDR3 nucleotides read TGTGCCAGTAGTTTTCGTAGCGGGGCCGTCACCGGGGAGCTGTTTTTT. Protein: CASSFRSGAVTGELFF.

There are a few counts of this clonotype. The chain recombines TRBV6-2 or TRBV6-3 with TRBJ2-5; a possible D gene is TRBD2 (5 bases). CDR3 length equals 14 residues. Looked up from germline, CDR1 is MNHEY and CDR2 is SVGEGT. Trimming removed 0 bases at V and 5 bases at J, with 10 bases between. CDR3 sequence reads: CASSYSGSEETQYF. DNA of the CDR3: TGTGCCAGCAGTTACTCTGGGAGTGAGGAGACCCAGTACTTC.

This clonotype was picked up many times. The chain employs TRBV12-3 or TRBV12-4 and TRBJ2-2, with TRBD1 matching over 8 bases. V lost 2 bases to trimming and J lost 0 bases; unmatched junction nucleotides: 8. CDR3 length: 18 amino acids. Written as DNA, the CDR3 is TGTGCCAGCAGTTTATTCGCCCGGACAGGGCCGAACACCGGGGAGCTGTTTTTT. It specifies CASSLFARTGPNTGELFF.

This clonotype was counted a few times. The chain uses TRBV9 and TRBJ1-5; D gene ambiguous. CDR3 length equals 14 residues. The V and J ends lost 0 bases and 5 bases respectively, with 9 bases between them. Per the germline V gene, CDR1 is SGDLS and CDR2 is YYNGEE. The CDR3 DNA reads TGTGCCAGCAGCGTAGACGGGAACGATCAGCCCCAGCATTTT. It codes for CASSVDGNDQPQHF.

V gene TRBV19 combines with J gene TRBJ2-1, with D tentatively TRBD1 (5 bases). Trimming took 3 bases from V and 4 from J, leaving 16 bases between them. Per germline, CDR1 LNHDA and CDR2 SQIVND (reference sequence). CDR3 length equals 16 residues. The CDR3 DNA sequence: TGTGCCAGTAGTATTCTGGGGCCCCCCAAATACAATGAGCAGTTCTTC. Its protein is CASSILGPPKYNEQFF.

This clonotype showed up many times. V and J are TRBV7-3 and TRBJ1-1; no clear D gene. CDR3 length: 15 amino acids. Germline V gene lookup returns CDR1 SGHTA and CDR2 FQGTGA. Trimming left V 1 base short and J 4 bases short, with 13 bases between. This CDR3 is CASSLKWSVGTEAFF. The DNA for the CDR3 is TGTGCCAGCAGCTTAAAGTGGTCGGTCGGCACTGAAGCTTTCTTT.

V gene TRBV4-2 combines with J gene TRBJ2-2; D remains ambiguous. Trimming pared 4 bases from V and 4 bases from J, leaving 13 bases between. The CDR3 consists of 15 residues. The V gene's germline CDR1 is LGHNA and CDR2 YNFKEQ. This CDR3 is CASSREGVATGELFF. The CDR3, as DNA: TGTGCCAGCAGCCGAGAAGGAGTGGCCACCGGGGAGCTGTTTTTT.

The chain combines TRBV6-2 or TRBV6-3 with TRBJ1-2, with a possible D match to TRBD1 (6 bases). The CDR3 is 13 amino acids. In germline, CDR1 is MNHEY, CDR2 SVGEGT. Trimming removed 3 bases at V and 7 bases at J, with 12 bases between. The CDR3 DNA reads TGTGCCAGCAGTTATTCGGGACAATCTGGCTACACCTTC. As protein: CASSYSGQSGYTF.

This chain uses TRBV29-1 with TRBJ2-3; 7 bases are shared with TRBD2. Germline values: CDR1 SQVTM, CDR2 ANQGSEA. After removal of 3 bases from V and 0 bases from J, the junction contained 3 bases not matched to a gene. The CDR3 spans 14 residues. CDR3 sequence (DNA): TGCAGCGTTGAGGCGGGAGATAGCACAGATACGCAGTATTTT. Its protein is CSVEAGDSTDTQYF.

This clonotype has just a few counts. The chain employs TRBV27 and TRBJ2-2; either TRBD1 or TRBD2 may fit D (5 bases each). Germline V gene data show CDR1 as MNHEY and CDR2 as SMNVEV (reference sequence). The CDR3 sequence is 15 residues long. Deletions cut 4 bases from V and 0 bases from J, with 9 bases between. The CDR3 reads CASSYVGANTGELFF. The CDR3 DNA follows: TGTGCCAGCAGTTATGTGGGGGCGAACACCGGGGAGCTGTTTTTT.

In this sample, this clonotype turned up many times. This chain connects TRBV7-8 to TRBJ2-7, with 8 bases lining up with TRBD2. The CDR3 has 19 residues. The germline CDR1 and CDR2 sequences are SGHVS and FQNEAQ. V lost 1 base and J lost 1; bases outside the gene matches: 15. The CDR3 bases are TGTGCCAGCAGCTTAGGTTCCCAAGGTTTAGCGGGGCAGTCCTACGAGCAGTACGTC. It codes for CASSLGSQGLAGQSYEQYV.